The 23 T cell receptor beta chains in this list originate from one sample, sequenced in a study of Ad26.COV2.S vaccination and SARS-CoV-2 variants. Some clones are missing from TCRdb's copy, which holds only in-frame ones; the method was immunoSEQ multiplex PCR. The table has more than 300,000 clones, approximately 90% seen once. Described treatment: approximately 18 received Ad26.COV2.S at low or high dose, single or two shots; 5 received placebo; per-sample allocation not given. Day 63 after the first injection of vaccine or placebo was the sampling time. This material consisted of peripheral blood, taken in a trial of Ad26.COV2.S vaccine versus placebo. These TCRs come from a person aged 18 to 59 who received the Ad26.COV2.S COVID-19 vaccine or a placebo.

This chain joins TRBV18 and TRBJ2-3, with a weak D call TRBD1 (6 bases). CDR1 is KGHSH and CDR2 is LQKENI in the germline V gene. V was shortened by 0 bases and J by 1 base, with 11 bases between the two germline ends. This CDR3 is built from 16 residues. The CDR3 DNA reads as TGTGCCAGCTCACCACCGAAGCGACAGGGCACAGATACGCAGTATTTT. It specifies CASSPPKRQGTDTQYF.

The chain has TRBV5-1 and TRBJ2-7, with D perhaps matching TRBD1 (6 bases). CDR3 length equals 16 residues. Germline V gives CDR1 SGHRS, CDR2 YFSETQ. Trimming stripped 4 bases from V and 0 bases from J, with 17 bases between. CDR3 coding DNA: TGCGCCAGCAGCACCTTATCGACAGGCTTCTCCTACGAGCAGTACTTC. This sequence encodes CASSTLSTGFSYEQYF.

The chain uses TRBV6-1 and TRBJ1-2; TRBD1 might be the D (5 bases). Germline CDR1 reads MNHNS; CDR2 reads SASEGT. The CDR3 has 13 amino acids. The V and J ends lost 1 base and 4 bases respectively, with 7 bases between them. The CDR3 loop reads CASSEVGPYGYTF. In nucleotides, the CDR3 is TGTGCCAGCAGTGAAGTGGGGCCCTATGGCTACACCTTC.

The chain employs TRBV6-1 and TRBJ2-1; TRBD1 agrees at 7 bases. Germline V lookup: CDR1 MNHNS, CDR2 SASEGT. V dropped 3 bases and J dropped 9; count of bases not matched to a gene: 11. The CDR3 has 15 amino acids. The CDR3 DNA reads TGTGCCAGCAGTGATGGAGACAGGGTTGGGGGTGAGCAGTTCTTC. This codes for CASSDGDRVGGEQFF.

The chain recombines TRBV30 with TRBJ2-3; 9 bases are a match to TRBD1. The length of the CDR3 is 16 residues. The V and J ends lost 4 bases and 2 bases, in that order; junction bases with no gene match: 10. Germline V lookup: CDR1 GTSNPN, CDR2 SVGIG (reference sequence). The DNA of the CDR3 is TGTGCCTGGACCCGTGGGACAGGGACTTACACAGATACGCAGTATTTT. Translated, it gives CAWTRGTGTYTDTQYF.

The CDR3 is CASSYGSGGNPFGYTF. The CDR3 coding sequence is TGTGCCAGCAGTTACGGCTCAGGGGGTAATCCGTTTGGCTACACCTTC. This chain joins TRBV6-2 or TRBV6-3 and TRBJ1-2, with 7 bases aligning to TRBD1. Germline-derived CDR1 and CDR2 are MNHEY and SVGEGT. The CDR3 has 16 residues. V shed 2 bases, J shed 7 bases, and the junction held 13 bases outside the gene matches.

This rearrangement joins TRBV9 to TRBJ2-3, with D possibly TRBD2 on 6 matching bases. V was shortened by 4 bases and J by 2 bases, with 14 bases between the two germline ends. The CDR3 loop spans 15 amino acids. Germline V gene data show CDR1 as SGDLS and CDR2 as YYNGEE. The CDR3 is CASSRRGILTDTQYF. For the CDR3, the DNA is TGTGCCAGCAGCCGTCGGGGGATTCTCACAGATACGCAGTATTTT.

There are many counts of this clone. The gene calls are TRBV5-4 and TRBJ2-1; 14 bases are a match to TRBD2. This CDR3 has 14 amino acids. Germline V gives CDR1 SGHNT, CDR2 YYREEE (reference sequence). V shed 4 bases and J 10 bases; nucleotides not matched to a gene: 4. The chain's CDR3 is CASSLGLAGDEQFF. The CDR3 nucleotides read TGTGCCAGCAGCCTGGGACTAGCGGGAGACGAGCAGTTCTTC.

The chain recombines TRBV13 with TRBJ2-1; 7 bases agree with TRBD1. Trimming took 5 bases from V and 7 from J; bases not matched to a gene: 2. Germline CDR1 and CDR2: PRHDT and FYEKMQ (reference sequence). CDR3 length: 12 residues. For the CDR3, the DNA is TGTGCCAGCAGCCCGACAGGGAATGAGCAGTTCTTC. Its protein is CASSPTGNEQFF.

The V gene is TRBV29-1, the J gene TRBJ2-5; D gene unclear. Germline V gene lookup returns CDR1 SQVTM and CDR2 ANQGSEA. Between the trimmed V and J ends, which lost 4 bases and 2 bases, there was a span of 11 bases. The CDR3 is 13 residues long. CDR3 amino acids: CSVVQDIQETQYF. CDR3 nucleotides: TGCAGCGTTGTGCAGGATATTCAAGAGACCCAGTACTTC.

Concerning this clone: The same CDR3 is also encoded by other DNA sequences in this sample. The chain carries TRBV7-9 and TRBJ1-5; D is unresolved. V lost 3 bases and J lost 4, with 4 bases in between. The CDR3 sequence is 12 residues long. Germline-derived CDR1 and CDR2 are SEHNR and FQNEAQ (reference sequence). CDR3 protein: CASSLGNQPQHF. In nucleotides, the CDR3 is TGTGCCAGCAGCTTGGGGAATCAGCCCCAGCATTTT.

The J gene is TRBJ2-7, the V gene TRBV28; TRBD2 matches at 8 bases. The CDR3 is 14 residues long. With V trimmed by 3 bases and J by 3 bases, 4 bases remained unmatched. From germline, CDR1 is MDHEN and CDR2 SYDVKM. The CDR3 nucleotides are TGTGCCAGCAGTTTCGGGACTAGAGTCTACGAGCAGTACTTC. Translating gives CASSFGTRVYEQYF.

J is TRBJ1-1 and V is TRBV30; D remains ambiguous. This CDR3 has 12 residues. V lost 1 base and J 3 bases, leaving 6 bases between the germline ends. Looked up from germline, CDR1 is GTSNPN and CDR2 is SVGIG (reference sequence). CDR3 protein: CAWSGGDTEAFF. The DNA for the CDR3 is TGTGCCTGGAGTGGGGGAGACACTGAAGCTTTCTTT.

This chain links TRBV5-8 with TRBJ2-7; D perhaps matches TRBD2 (6 bases). Per the germline V gene, CDR1 is SGHTS and CDR2 is YDEGEE. The CDR3 covers 12 residues. The V end was cut by 2 bases, the J end by 10 bases, with 13 bases between. The CDR3 nucleotides read TGTGCCAGCAGCTTTGGGTCCGGGAGTCAGTACTTC. Translated: CASSFGSGSQYF. Filled out from reference TRBV5-8 and TRBJ2-7, the complete variable domain reads EAGVTQSPTHLIKTRGQQATLRCSPISGHTSVYWYQQALGLGLQFLLWYDEGEERNRGNFPPRFSGRQFPNYSSELNVNALELEDSALYLCASSFGSGSQYFGPGTRLTVT.

The chain couples TRBV5-1 to TRBJ1-6; D unclear. Trimming shortened V by 0 bases and J by 7 bases, and 8 bases separated the two germline ends. The CDR3 extends over 14 amino acids. The germline CDR1 and CDR2 sequences are SGHRS and YFSETQ. CDR3 protein: CASSLDLANSPLHF. The DNA of the CDR3 is TGCGCCAGCAGCTTGGACCTAGCAAATTCACCCCTCCACTTT.

The gene calls are TRBV11-2 and TRBJ1-1; D may be TRBD1 (6 bases). The germline V gene encodes CDR1 SGHAT and CDR2 FQNNGV. There are 15 residues in the CDR3. V was shortened by 3 bases and J by 3 bases, with 14 bases between the two germline ends. CDR3 in DNA: TGTGCCAGCAGCTTGGGCATCACAGGGTACACTGAAGCTTTCTTT. This encodes CASSLGITGYTEAFF.

The V call is TRBV7-2, the J call TRBJ1-2, with a tentative D call TRBD1 (5 bases). The V gene lost 5 bases and the J gene lost 0 bases, with 10 bases spanning the gap. The CDR3 runs to 14 residues. Germline values: CDR1 SGHTA, CDR2 FQGNSA. DNA for the CDR3: TGTGCCAGCAGCGGCAGGGTGGCTAACTATGGCTACACCTTC. Its translation is CASSGRVANYGYTF.

A few counts support this clone. The rearrangement joins TRBV5-1 to TRBJ1-6; 7 nucleotides agree with TRBD1. Germline V CDR1 and CDR2: SGHRS, YFSETQ. V dropped 5 bases and J dropped 8; count of bases not matched to a gene: 10. The CDR3 contains 15 residues. CDR3 in DNA: TGCGCCAGCAGTGAAGACAGGGCCGGTGATTCACCCCTCCACTTT. Translating gives CASSEDRAGDSPLHF.

CDR3: CASSPGYSGNTIYF. CDR3 DNA sequence: TGTGCCAGCAGCCCCGGTTACTCTGGAAACACCATATATTTT. The V and J genes are TRBV6-2 or TRBV6-3 and TRBJ1-3; D call uncertain. Germline lookup yields CDR1 MNHEY and CDR2 SVGEGT. This CDR3 has 14 residues. V lost 6 bases and J 0 bases, leaving 9 bases between the germline ends.

This chain links TRBV9 with TRBJ1-1; D is unresolved. V was cut by 0 bases and J by 1 base, with 10 bases left in between. CDR1 is SGDLS and CDR2 is YYNGEE in the germline V gene. This CDR3 contains 15 residues. The CDR3 DNA follows: TGTGCCAGCAGCGTAGGGGGTAGCCCGAACACTGAAGCTTTCTTT. Amino acids: CASSVGGSPNTEAFF.

The chain carries TRBV2 and TRBJ2-3, with D perhaps TRBD1 (5 bases). Germline CDR1 is SNHLY and CDR2 is FYNNEI. This CDR3 comprises 13 residues. The V end was cut by 4 bases, the J end by 5 bases, with 10 bases between. DNA of the CDR3: TGTGCCAGCAGTGGGTGGGGCAGAGATACGCAGTATTTT. Translation gives CASSGWGRDTQYF.

The rearrangement joins TRBV4-2 to TRBJ1-2; D might be TRBD1 (6 bases). V was clipped by 0 bases and J by 4 bases, with 18 bases between them. The CDR3 has 17 amino acids. CDR1 LGHNA and CDR2 YNFKEQ come from the germline V gene. The CDR3 loop reads CASSQEVGGQAGYGYTF. The CDR3 DNA follows: TGTGCCAGCAGCCAAGAGGTGGGGGGACAAGCAGGCTATGGCTACACCTTC.

The chain is built from TRBV11-2 and TRBJ1-4; D gene ambiguous. The CDR3 is made up of 14 amino acids. The V gene's germline CDR1 is SGHAT and CDR2 FQNNGV. Trimming left V 1 base short and J 7 bases short, with 10 bases between. CDR3 sequence reads: CASSLGRTSEKLFF. The CDR3 region has the DNA TGTGCCAGCAGCTTAGGTCGGACGTCTGAAAAACTGTTTTTT.